Sequencing of this T cell receptor (beta chain) was carried out in a study of PD-L1 blockade in urothelial cancer (dated by TCRdb to about 2017). About the study as a whole: All patients started therapy around 2014 and received atezolizumab 1,200 mg intravenously every 3 weeks. About nine tenths of the roughly 29 patients were identified as males with urothelial cancer of bladder origin, and a prior smoking history was reported by 18 of 29 patients. Patients had an ECOG performance status of 0 or 1 and had received between 0 and 3 prior chemotherapy regimens. Blood samples were analyzed 3 weeks after the start of treatment (second dose) and 6 weeks after the start of treatment. Blood samples gave a median of about 150,000 T cells and approximately 80,000 unique TCRs, with a median clonality of roughly 0.081. The study was an exploratory multi-omic analysis of somatic, immune and clinical correlates of response to PD-L1 blockade with atezolizumab in urothelial cancer. TCR sequencing covered pretreatment tumor samples and matched, serially collected peripheral blood taken before and after atezolizumab treatment. Durable clinical benefit meant progression-free survival longer than 6 months, and TCR features were also tested against progression-free and overall survival. In the same patients, whole exome sequencing and RNA sequencing of pretreatment tumors were performed in addition to TCR sequencing. Durable clinical benefit was achieved by nine patients but not by the remaining 20. Pretreatment blood TCR-seq was available for about 28 patients, at least one posttreatment blood collection was obtained for 24 patients, and tumor TCR-seq was available for 24 patients. The study at large found these results: Greater expansion of tumor-associated TCR clones in peripheral blood 3 weeks after the start of treatment was observed in patients with durable benefit (n of about 20, p = 0.022). Improved progression-free and overall survival was associated with having pretreatment peripheral blood TCR clonality below the median. Small sample size (n of about 30) and many exploratory analyses mean the results are intended to be hypothesis-generating.

Synthetic TCR analog templates were spiked into each PCR so that absolute template abundance could be estimated from read counts. The immunoSEQ assay was used to amplify TCRbeta CDR3 regions from genomic DNA with bias-controlled V and J gene primers. Sequencing of rearranged TCRbeta segments was performed at approximately 20X coverage. The authors' analysis ran thus. Clustering was used to correct sequencing errors, and CDR3s were annotated against IMGT to assign V, D and J genes. Out-of-frame and stop-codon sequences were excluded, and only productive TCRbeta rearrangements were used in downstream analyses. Clonality was computed as one minus Shannon entropy normalized by the log of the number of unique productive sequences. Fisher's exact test with Benjamini-Hochberg correction, using a cutoff of adjusted p below 0.01, was how clones that differed between time points or between blood and tumor were identified. Entries here come from immuneACCESS through TCRdb and include only in-frame sequences with V and J called. Some clones fail to appear in such tables; in the studies checked, an unresolved V gene covers under half of the shortfall, and the cause of the remainder is unknown. That table supplies the V and J calls and clone size; D and trimming were determined from the DNA. The sample data list about 87,000 clones, and 84% of these were observed just once. Around 2% of the sample is held by the ten biggest clonotypes.

CDR1 and CDR2, looked up from the germline V gene, are SGHAT and FQNNGV. CDR3 length: 15 amino acids, cysteine to phenylalanine. CDR3 DNA is the only sequence kept; it has 45 bases, read in frame from the first base. V and J are truncated by 5 bases and 4 bases respectively, leaving an intervening sequence of 15 bases. Regarding this clone: It has no known antigen specificity. No much larger clonotype is one base removed from it; base qualities were not supplied.

The meaning of the sample's time point label: pretreatment peripheral blood. The cohort included some 30 patients with locally advanced or metastatic urothelial carcinoma who were treated at Memorial Sloan Kettering on a trial protocol. Peripheral blood mononuclear cells were collected from each patient pretreatment and during treatment, giving between 1 and 8 total time points per patient. The Qiagen DNeasy Blood extraction kit was used to purify genomic DNA from total PBMCs and from tumor samples. PBMCs were collected pretreatment and during treatment, and were isolated and stored as previously described.

This TCR was recovered from a man aged 55 to 70 with urothelial cancer. The chain employs TRBV11-2 and TRBJ1-3; possibly the D gene is TRBD1, per 6 matching bases. Source: PBMCs, taken around atezolizumab (anti-PD-L1) treatment. The sequenced DNA is TGTGCCAGCAGCCATTACAGGGCAGCCGGAAACACCATATATTTT. This yields the protein CASSHYRAAGNTIYF.